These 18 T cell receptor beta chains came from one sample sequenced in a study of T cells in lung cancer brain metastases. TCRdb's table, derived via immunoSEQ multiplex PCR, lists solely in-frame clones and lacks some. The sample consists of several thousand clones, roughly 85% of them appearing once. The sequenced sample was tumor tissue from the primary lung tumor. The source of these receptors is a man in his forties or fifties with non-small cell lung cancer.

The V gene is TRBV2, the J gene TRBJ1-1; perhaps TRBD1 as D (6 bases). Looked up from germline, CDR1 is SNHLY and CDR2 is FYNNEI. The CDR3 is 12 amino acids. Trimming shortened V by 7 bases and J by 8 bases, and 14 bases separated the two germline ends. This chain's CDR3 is CASKEGGTEAFF. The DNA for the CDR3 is TGTGCCAGCAAAGAAGGTGGGACAGAAGCTTTCTTT.

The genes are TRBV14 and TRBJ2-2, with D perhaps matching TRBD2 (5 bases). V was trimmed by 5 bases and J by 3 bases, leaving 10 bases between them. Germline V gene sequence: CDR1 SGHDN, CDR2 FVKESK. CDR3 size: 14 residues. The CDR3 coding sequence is TGTGCCAGCAGCACCCGGACTCACACCGGGGAGCTGTTTTTT. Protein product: CASSTRTHTGELFF.

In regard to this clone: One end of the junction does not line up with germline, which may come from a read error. DNA for the CDR3: TGTGCCAGCAGCTTGGGGTCTACACGATGGATTTTT. Translating it yields CASSLGSTRWIF. The chain has TRBV5-4 and TRBJ2-2; D uncertain. The CDR3 consists of 12 residues. Germline values: CDR1 SGHNT, CDR2 YYREEE (reference sequence).

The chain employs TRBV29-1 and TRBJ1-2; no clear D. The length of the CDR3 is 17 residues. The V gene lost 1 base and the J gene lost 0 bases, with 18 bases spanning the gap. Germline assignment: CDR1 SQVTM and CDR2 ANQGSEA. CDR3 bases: TGCAGCGTTGAAGCATTTAGAGAGCTTAGAGCTAACTATGGCTACACCTTC. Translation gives CSVEAFRELRANYGYTF.

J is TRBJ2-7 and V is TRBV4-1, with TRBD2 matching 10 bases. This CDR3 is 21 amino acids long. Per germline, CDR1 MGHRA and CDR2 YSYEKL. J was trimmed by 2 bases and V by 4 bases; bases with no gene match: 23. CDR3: CASSPGQGRLAGASFAYEQYF. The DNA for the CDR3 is TGCGCCAGCAGCCCCGGACAGGGACGGCTAGCGGGGGCCTCTTTCGCCTACGAGCAGTACTTC.

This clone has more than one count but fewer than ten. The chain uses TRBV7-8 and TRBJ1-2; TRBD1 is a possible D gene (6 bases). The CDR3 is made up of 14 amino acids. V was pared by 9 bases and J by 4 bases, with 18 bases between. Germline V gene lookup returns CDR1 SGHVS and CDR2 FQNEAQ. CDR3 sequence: CASIGAGASYGYTF. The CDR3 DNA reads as TGTGCCAGTATTGGGGCGGGGGCGAGCTATGGCTACACCTTC.

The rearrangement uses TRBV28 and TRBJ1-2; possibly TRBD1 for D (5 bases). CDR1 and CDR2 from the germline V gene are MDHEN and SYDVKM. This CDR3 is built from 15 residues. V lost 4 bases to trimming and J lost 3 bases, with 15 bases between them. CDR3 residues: CASSSILWDHYGYTF. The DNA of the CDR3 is TGTGCCAGCAGTTCCATATTATGGGACCACTATGGCTACACCTTC.

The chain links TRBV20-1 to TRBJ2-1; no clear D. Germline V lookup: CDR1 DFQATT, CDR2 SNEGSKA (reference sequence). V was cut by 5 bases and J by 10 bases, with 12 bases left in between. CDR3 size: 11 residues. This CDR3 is CSAYYPPEQFF. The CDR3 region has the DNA TGCAGTGCTTATTATCCCCCCGAGCAGTTCTTC.

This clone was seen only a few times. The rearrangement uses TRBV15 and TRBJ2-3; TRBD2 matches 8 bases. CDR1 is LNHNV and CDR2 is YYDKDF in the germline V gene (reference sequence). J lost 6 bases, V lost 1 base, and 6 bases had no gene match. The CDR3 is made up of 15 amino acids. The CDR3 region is CATSRVDGGADTQYF. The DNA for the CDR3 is TGTGCCACCAGCAGAGTTGACGGGGGGGCGGATACGCAGTATTTT. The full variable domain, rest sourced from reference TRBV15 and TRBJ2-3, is DAMVIQNPRYQVTQFGKPVTLSCSQTLNHNVMYWYQQKSSQAPKLLFHYYDKDFNNEADTPDNFQSRRPNTSFCFLDIRSPGLGDTAMYLCATSRVDGGADTQYFGPGTRLTVL.

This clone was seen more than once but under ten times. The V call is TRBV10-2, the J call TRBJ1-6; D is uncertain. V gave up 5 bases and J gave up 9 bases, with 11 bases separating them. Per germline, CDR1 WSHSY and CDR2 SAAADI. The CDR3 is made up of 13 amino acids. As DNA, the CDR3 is TGCGCCAGCAGTAAGACCGAGGCTTCACCCCTCCACTTT. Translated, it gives CASSKTEASPLHF.

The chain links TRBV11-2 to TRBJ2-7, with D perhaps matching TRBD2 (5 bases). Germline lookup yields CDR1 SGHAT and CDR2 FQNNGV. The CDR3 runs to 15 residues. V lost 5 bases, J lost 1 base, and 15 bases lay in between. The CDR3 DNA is TGTGCCAGCAGCCCCTTCGCGGGCGGTTCCTACGAGCAGTACTTC. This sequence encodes CASSPFAGGSYEQYF. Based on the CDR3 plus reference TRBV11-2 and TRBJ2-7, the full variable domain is EAGVAQSPRYKIIEKRQSVAFWCNPISGHATLYWYQQILGQGPKLLIQFQNNGVVDDSQLPKDRFSAERLKGVDSTLKIQPAKLEDSAVYLCASSPFAGGSYEQYFGPGTRLTVT.

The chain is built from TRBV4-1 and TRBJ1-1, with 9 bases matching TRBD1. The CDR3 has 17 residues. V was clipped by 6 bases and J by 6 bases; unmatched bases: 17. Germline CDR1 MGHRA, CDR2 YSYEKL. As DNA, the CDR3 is TGCGCCAGCAGACTACTCGTATTAGGGACAGGGAAAGCTGAAGCTTTCTTT. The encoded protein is CASRLLVLGTGKAEAFF.

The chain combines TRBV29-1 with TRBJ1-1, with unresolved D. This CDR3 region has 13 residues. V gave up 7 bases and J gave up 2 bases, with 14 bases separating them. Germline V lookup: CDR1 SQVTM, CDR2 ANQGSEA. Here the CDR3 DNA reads TGCAGCGCCGCCCGGGAGGCCAACACTGAAGCTTTCTTT. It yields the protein CSAAREANTEAFF.

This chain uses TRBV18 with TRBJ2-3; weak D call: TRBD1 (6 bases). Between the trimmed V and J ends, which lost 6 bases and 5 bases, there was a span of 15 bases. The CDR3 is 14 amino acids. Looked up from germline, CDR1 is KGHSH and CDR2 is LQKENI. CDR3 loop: CASSVAGVGDTQYF. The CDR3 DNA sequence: TGTGCCAGCTCGGTGGCAGGGGTAGGAGATACGCAGTATTTT.

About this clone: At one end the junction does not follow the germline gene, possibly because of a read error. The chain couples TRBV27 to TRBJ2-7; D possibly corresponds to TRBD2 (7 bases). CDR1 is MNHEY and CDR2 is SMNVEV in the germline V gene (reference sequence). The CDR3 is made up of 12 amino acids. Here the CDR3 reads CASWRGGEPPDF. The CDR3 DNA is TGTGCCAGCTGGAGGGGGGGGGAGCCACCCGACTTC.

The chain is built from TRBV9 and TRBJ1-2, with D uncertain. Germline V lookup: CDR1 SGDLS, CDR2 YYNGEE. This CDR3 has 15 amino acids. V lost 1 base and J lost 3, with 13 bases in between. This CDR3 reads CASSVFTGKDYGYTF. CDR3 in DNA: TGTGCCAGCAGCGTATTTACGGGGAAGGACTATGGCTACACCTTC.

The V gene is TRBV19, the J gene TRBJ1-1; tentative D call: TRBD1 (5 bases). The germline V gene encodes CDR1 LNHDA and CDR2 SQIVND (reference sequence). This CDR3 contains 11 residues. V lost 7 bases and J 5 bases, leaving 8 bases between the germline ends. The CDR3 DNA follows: TGTGCCAGTACCCAGGGAACTGAAGCTTTCTTT. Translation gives CASTQGTEAFF.

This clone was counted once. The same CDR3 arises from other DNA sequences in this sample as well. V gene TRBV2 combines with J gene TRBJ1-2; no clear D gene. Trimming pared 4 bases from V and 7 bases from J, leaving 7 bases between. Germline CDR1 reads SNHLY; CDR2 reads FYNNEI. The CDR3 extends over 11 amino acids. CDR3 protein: CASSVATGYTF. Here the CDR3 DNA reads TGTGCCAGCAGTGTGGCAACTGGCTACACCTTC.